The T cell receptor (beta chain) under discussion was sequenced for a study of regulatory T cells in long-lasting Graves disease. Whole-study results and caveats: Newly diagnosed disease favored TRBV20-1 and TRBJ2-1 over persistent disease.

This CDR3 is 11 amino acids long. Germline-derived CDR1 and CDR2 are DFQATT and SNEGSKA (reference sequence). The ends were cut back, 0 bases at V and 2 bases at J, with 2 bases in the middle. Time point noted: newly diagnosed GD, antithyroid drugs for less than 3 months. PBMC RNA was the source of the TCR library. American Thyroid Association guidelines served as the basis for diagnosing Graves' disease. Construction of TCR beta libraries relied on iRepertoire HTBI primers and on Arm-PCR targeting CDR3 regions. TCRdb called the multiplex PCR reads again in MiXCR, with one record for every CDR3 protein. The sample yields 400,000 to 500,000 distinct CDR3 sequences, 14% to 15% seen once. This clonotype was detected once. Its cognate antigen is unknown. This same sample was also taken into another study, of T cells in Graves' hyperthyroidism and ophthalmopathy. This second study notes: Hyperthyroidism of Graves' type that showed no ophthalmopathy progression within 18 months was stable. Hyperthyroidism was newly diagnosed in patients aged 18 to 65 (duration under 2 months).

The receptor comes from a woman aged 30 to 39 with Graves disease. Sequenced here: peripheral blood mononuclear cells (PBMCs), sampled at new diagnosis, from a patient treated with antithyroid drugs. The rearrangement joins TRBV20-1 to TRBJ2-7; D remains unclear. The chain's CDR3 is CSARDAYEQYF. DNA of the CDR3: TGCAGTGCTAGAGATGCCTACGAGCAGTACTTC.